This T cell receptor (beta chain) was sequenced during a study of CD8+CD57+ T cells in acquired aplastic anemia. The study, taken as a whole, reports: Around 30 sequences, all CD8+ CDR3, were shared between patients and controls.

CDR3 and TCR beta VDJ profiling relied on a genomic DNA template. TCRdb processed the reads anew with MiXCR; each CDR3 protein has one entry. Of some 92,000 distinct CDR3 sequences detected, about 63% appear once; the ten largest clones hold roughly two thirds. The patients chosen for sequencing had shown expansion of CD8+CD57+ cells (detected by flow cytometry). The trim removed 4 bases at V and 4 bases at J, leaving 6 bases unmatched. The CDR3 runs 14 residues. In germline, CDR1 is MNHEY, CDR2 SVGAGI. Details on this clonotype: As yet, its antigen is unknown.

Sequenced input: sorted CD4+, CD8+, or CD8+CD57+ T cells (not recorded which) from PBMCs. The chain uses TRBV6-5 and TRBJ2-7; 8 nucleotides agree with TRBD2. The receptor was derived from a human donor with aplastic anemia. The CDR3 region has the DNA TGTGCCAGCAGTTCGGTCCAGCGGGAGTACGAGCAGTACTTC. Translated: CASSSVQREYEQYF.